Each of the 4 T cell receptor beta chains below was sequenced from the same sample in a study of identical twins (dated by TCRdb to 2016 to 2018). Libraries were made using 5' RACE. This sample was sequenced with an Illumina HiSeq 2000. TCRdb redid the processing of the public reads, applying fastp at Q25 and MiXCR, and retained in-frame beta chains. Rows with a matching CDR3 protein are joined into one entry that keeps the most common DNA and genes. This sample holds under 800,000 distinct CDR3 sequences; about 20% were observed only once. The top ten constitute 4% to 5.5% of the sample. This sample also belongs to another study, concerning T cells expressing NK-cell markers.

Material: PBMCs. All receptors come from a woman aged 18-29 years in good health.

The V and J genes are TRBV7-9 and TRBJ2-7, with D maybe TRBD1 (6 bases). Per the germline V gene, CDR1 is SEHNR and CDR2 is FQNEAQ (reference sequence). The CDR3 runs 14 residues. The V and J ends lost 5 bases and 4 bases respectively, with 15 bases between them. The CDR3 DNA sequence: TGTGCCAGCAGCCTCTCACAGGGATGGTACGAGCAGTACTTC. This gives the protein CASSLSQGWYEQYF. The full variable domain, rest sourced from reference TRBV7-9 and TRBJ2-7, is DTGVSQNPRHKITKRGQNVTFRCDPISEHNRLYWYRQTLGQGPEFLTYFQNEAQLEKSRLLSDRFSAERPKGSFSTLEIQRTEQGDSAMYLCASSLSQGWYEQYFGPGTRLTVT.

This clonotype came up a few times. The chain employs TRBV27 and TRBJ2-1; D might be TRBD1 (5 bases). Germline assignment: CDR1 MNHEY and CDR2 SMNVEV (reference sequence). This CDR3 is built from 15 residues. V was pared by 8 bases and J by 8 bases, with 22 bases between. The CDR3 DNA is TGTGCCAGCGCGAACAACCGGGTCCAGGGCGATGAGCAGTTCTTC. The encoded protein is CASANNRVQGDEQFF.

This chain joins TRBV13 and TRBJ2-5; D may be TRBD1 (6 bases). The ends were cut back, 5 bases at V and 4 bases at J, with 14 bases in the middle. The CDR3 has 14 amino acids. Per germline, CDR1 PRHDT and CDR2 FYEKMQ (reference sequence). This chain's CDR3 is CASSQGTPGETQYF. The CDR3 bases are TGTGCCAGCAGCCAGGGGACCCCGGGAGAGACCCAGTACTTC. The full variable domain, with the rest looked up from reference TRBV13 and TRBJ2-5, is AAGVIQSPRHLIKEKRETATLKCYPIPRHDTVYWYQQGPGQDPQFLISFYEKMQSDKGSIPDRFSAQQFSDYHSELNMSSLELGDSALYFCASSQGTPGETQYFGPGTRLLVL.

This clonotype has more than one count but fewer than ten. The V gene is TRBV19, the J gene TRBJ2-7; 9 positions match TRBD1. Unmatched junction bases numbered 9, after V lost 6 bases and J lost 3 bases. CDR1 is LNHDA and CDR2 is SQIVND in the germline V gene (reference sequence). CDR3 size: 15 residues. The CDR3 loop is CASSTSGQGNYEQYF. As DNA, the CDR3 is TGTGCCAGTAGCACTTCGGGACAGGGCAACTACGAGCAGTACTTC.